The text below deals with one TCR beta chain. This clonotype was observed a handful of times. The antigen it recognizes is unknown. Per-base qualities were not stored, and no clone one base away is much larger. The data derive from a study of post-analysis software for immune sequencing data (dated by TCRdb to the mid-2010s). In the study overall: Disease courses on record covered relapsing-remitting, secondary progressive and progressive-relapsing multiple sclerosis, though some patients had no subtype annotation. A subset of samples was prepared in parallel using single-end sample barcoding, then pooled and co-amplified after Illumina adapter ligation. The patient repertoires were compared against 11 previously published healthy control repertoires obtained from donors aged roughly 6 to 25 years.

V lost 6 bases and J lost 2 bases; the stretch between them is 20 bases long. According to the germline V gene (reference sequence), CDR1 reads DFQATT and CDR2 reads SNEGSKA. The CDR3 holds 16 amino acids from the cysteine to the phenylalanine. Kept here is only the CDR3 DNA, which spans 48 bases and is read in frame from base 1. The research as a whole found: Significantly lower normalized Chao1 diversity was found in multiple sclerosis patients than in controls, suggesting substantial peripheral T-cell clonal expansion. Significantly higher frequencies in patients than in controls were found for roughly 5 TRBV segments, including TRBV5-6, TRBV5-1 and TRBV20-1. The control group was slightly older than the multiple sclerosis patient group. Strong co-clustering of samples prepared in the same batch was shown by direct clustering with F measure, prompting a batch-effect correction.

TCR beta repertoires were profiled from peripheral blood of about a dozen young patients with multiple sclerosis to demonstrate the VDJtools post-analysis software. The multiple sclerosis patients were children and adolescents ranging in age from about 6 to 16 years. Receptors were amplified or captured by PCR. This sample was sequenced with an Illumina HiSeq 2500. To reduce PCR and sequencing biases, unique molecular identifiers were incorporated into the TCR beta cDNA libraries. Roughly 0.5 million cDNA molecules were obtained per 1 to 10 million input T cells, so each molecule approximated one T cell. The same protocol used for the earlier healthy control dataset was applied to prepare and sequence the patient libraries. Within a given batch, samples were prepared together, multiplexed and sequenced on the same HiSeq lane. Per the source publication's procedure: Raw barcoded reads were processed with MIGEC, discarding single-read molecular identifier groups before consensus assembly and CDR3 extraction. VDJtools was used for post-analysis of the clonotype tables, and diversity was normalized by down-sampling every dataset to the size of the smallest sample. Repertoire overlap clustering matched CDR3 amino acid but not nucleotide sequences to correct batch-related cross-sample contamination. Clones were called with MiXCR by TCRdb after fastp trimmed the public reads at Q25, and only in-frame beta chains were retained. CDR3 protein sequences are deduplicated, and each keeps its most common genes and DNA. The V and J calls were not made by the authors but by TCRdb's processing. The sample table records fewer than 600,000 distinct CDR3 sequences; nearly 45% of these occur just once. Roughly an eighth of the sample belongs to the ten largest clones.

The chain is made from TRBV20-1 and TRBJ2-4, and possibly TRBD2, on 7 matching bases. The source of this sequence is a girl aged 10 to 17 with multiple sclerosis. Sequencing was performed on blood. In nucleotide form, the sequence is TGCAGTGCCCGCCCCGGAGGGGGAGGGTCCAAAAACATTCAGTACTTC. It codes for CSARPGGGGSKNIQYF.